This TCR beta chain was documented in a study of T cells in Graves' hyperthyroidism and ophthalmopathy. Study observations and caveats: With a median lead of 6.5 months before onset, the model predicted ophthalmopathy. Within blood appeared most thyroid clonotypes that had expanded above 0.001.

Patients counted as stable if ophthalmopathy did not develop within 18 months. This clonotype was picked up many times. Its target is not known. V shed 4 bases and J shed 2 bases, with 11 bases lying between them. This CDR3 contains 13 residues. Germline V CDR1 and CDR2: GTSNPN, SVGIG (reference sequence). TCR beta CDR3 regions were amplified from RNA transcripts. TCR CDR3 regions were first amplified by RT-PCR with HTBI primers. Each CDR3 protein gets one entry after TCRdb re-called the multiplex PCR reads with MiXCR. The data contain roughly 570,000 distinct CDR3 sequences, approximately 15% of them seen just once; the ten biggest clones take up roughly 6.6%.

V usage is TRBV30 and J usage is TRBJ2-5; D is unresolved. The sample comprised blood. The TCR was taken from a woman in her 30s with Graves' hyperthyroidism. The DNA of the CDR3 is TGTGCCTGGACCAAGGAGCCGCAAGAGACCCAGTACTTC. This codes for CAWTKEPQETQYF.